Listed below are T cell receptor beta chains from one sample, sequenced in a study of post-analysis software for immune sequencing data. TCRdb reanalysed the PCR reads using MiXCR and keeps one entry per CDR3 protein. The sample includes about 810,000 distinct CDR3 sequences, roughly half seen only once; the top ten take 4.6%. The specimen sequenced was blood. These receptors were obtained from a girl aged 5-17 years with multiple sclerosis. CDR3s include the opening cysteine and the closing phenylalanine or tryptophan. A D gene is named only where the DNA matches it firmly. Part of the rows lack a size; the others show once, few, many or a class for expanded clones.

v_gene: TRBV4-1
d_gene: TRBD2
j_gene: TRBJ2-1
abundance: once
CDR3aa: CASSQRTSGRSSEQFF
CDR3nt: TGCGCCAGCAGCCAAAGGACTAGCGGGAGGTCCAGTGAGCAGTTCTTC

v_gene: TRBV7-3
d_gene: .
j_gene: TRBJ2-3
abundance: .
CDR3aa: CASSGVGTDTQYF
CDR3nt: TGTGCCAGCAGCGGCGTTGGCACAGATACGCAGTATTTT

v_gene: TRBV5-1
d_gene: .
j_gene: TRBJ2-1
abundance: .
CDR3aa: CASSLGMNEQFF
CDR3nt: TGCGCCAGCAGCTTGGGGATGAATGAGCAGTTCTTC

v_gene: TRBV20-1
d_gene: TRBD1
j_gene: TRBJ2-7
abundance: .
CDR3aa: CSASPTGTHEQYF
CDR3nt: TGCAGTGCTTCTCCGACAGGGACCCACGAGCAGTACTTC

v_gene: TRBV29-1
d_gene: .
j_gene: TRBJ2-7
abundance: .
CDR3aa: CSVSANSYEQYF
CDR3nt: TGCAGCGTCTCTGCGAACTCCTACGAGCAGTACTTC

v_gene: TRBV20-1
d_gene: TRBD2
j_gene: TRBJ2-7
abundance: .
CDR3aa: CSASRLAGGGYEQYF
CDR3nt: TGCAGTGCTAGTAGACTAGCGGGGGGAGGCTACGAGCAGTACTTC

v_gene: TRBV3-1
d_gene: TRBD1
j_gene: TRBJ2-1
abundance: .
CDR3aa: CASSLDRNTYNEQFF
CDR3nt: TGTGCCAGCAGCCTGGACAGGAATACCTACAATGAGCAGTTCTTC

v_gene: TRBV7-9
d_gene: .
j_gene: TRBJ2-3
abundance: .
CDR3aa: CASSQSGRWGTDTQYF
CDR3nt: TGTGCCAGCAGCCAAAGCGGGCGTTGGGGCACAGATACGCAGTATTTT

v_gene: TRBV18
d_gene: TRBD1
j_gene: TRBJ2-7
abundance: few
CDR3aa: CASSPSPGRGNYEQYF
CDR3nt: TGTGCCAGCTCACCATCCCCGGGCAGGGGGAACTACGAGCAGTACTTC

v_gene: TRBV20-1
d_gene: .
j_gene: TRBJ2-5
abundance: .
CDR3aa: CSARSIGETQYF
CDR3nt: TGCAGTGCTAGAAGTATCGGGGAGACCCAGTACTTC

v_gene: TRBV29-1
d_gene: .
j_gene: TRBJ1-2
abundance: few
CDR3aa: CSVESHHGYTF
CDR3nt: TGCAGCGTTGAATCCCACCATGGCTACACCTTC